Sequencing of this T cell receptor beta chain was carried out in a study of T-cell memory formation after mild COVID-19. This CDR3 is 15 amino acids long. CDR1 and CDR2 from the germline V gene are SGHTA and FQGNSA. Deletions cut 7 bases from V and 5 bases from J, with 20 bases between. TCR alpha and TCR beta cDNA libraries carrying sample barcodes and UMIs were produced by 5'RACE using constant-segment primers. In TCRdb, the 5' RACE reads were re-called with MiXCR into one record per CDR3 protein. The sample records hundreds of thousands of distinct CDR3 sequences, roughly 18% being singletons. This sequence joins TRBV7-2 and TRBJ2-5; maybe TRBD2 (6 bases). The sequence derives from an adult woman who had mild COVID-19 (a few samples of this study predate the infection). Cell type and time point are not known. Material: PBMCs or a T cell subset sorted from them (not recorded which). The CDR3 spells CASTLPSGGRETQYF. The CDR3 DNA reads TGTGCCAGCACCCTTCCGTCTGGGGGGAGGGAGACCCAGTACTTC.